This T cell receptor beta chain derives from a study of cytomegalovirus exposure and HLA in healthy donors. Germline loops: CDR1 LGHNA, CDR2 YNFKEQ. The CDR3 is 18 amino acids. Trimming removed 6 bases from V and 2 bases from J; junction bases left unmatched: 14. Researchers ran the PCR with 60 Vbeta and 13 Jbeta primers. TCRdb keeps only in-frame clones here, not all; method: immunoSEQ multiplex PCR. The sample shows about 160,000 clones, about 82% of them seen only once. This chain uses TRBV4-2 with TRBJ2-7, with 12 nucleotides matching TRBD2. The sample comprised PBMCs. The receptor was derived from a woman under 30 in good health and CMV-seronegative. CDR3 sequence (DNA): TGTGCCAGCAGTCTCGACCCTAGCGGGAGGGTACAAACCTACGAGCAGTACTTC. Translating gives CASSLDPSGRVQTYEQYF.